This entry concerns a single T cell receptor (beta chain). The antigen is not known. This record belongs to a study of shared clonotypes between healthy human individuals. General observations from the study: The study found lower generation probabilities in non-shared clonotypes than in those shared by all four donors.

Assay used: immunoSEQ multiplex PCR; TCRdb lists only in-frame clones, some missing. The sample lists 2 million to 3 million clones; roughly 93% were seen once. Donors included only healthy HIV-negative adults lacking recent acute infections or vaccinations. Negatively enriched CD4+ T cells were divided by CD45RA into naive and memory. CDR1 is LNHDA and CDR2 is SQIVND in the germline V gene (reference sequence). This CDR3 comprises 13 residues. Trimming left V 5 bases short and J 8 bases short, with 15 bases between. The rearrangement links TRBV19 to TRBJ1-2; D call uncertain. Sequencing was performed on naive CD4+ T cells from PBMCs. Subset denoted: CD45RA+ positively selected. This TCR derives from a man between 18 and 35 years old in good health. Some clones in this sample may be carry-over from other donors' samples. The CDR3 here is CASSPGPPLGYTF. The CDR3 bases are TGTGCCAGTAGTCCCGGCCCCCCTCTCGGCTACACCTTC.